This passage covers 3 T cell receptor beta chains from one sample sequenced in a study of blood T cell repertoires in COVID-19. This table comes from immunoSEQ multiplex PCR, and its TCRdb copy is limited to in-frame clones, with some not included. This sample has approximately 180,000 clones, with around 76% found just once. The sequenced sample consisted of PBMCs or T cells enriched from blood (not recorded which). Receptors originate from a woman aged 45-59 years with acute COVID-19.

The chain uses TRBV27 and TRBJ2-4, with 10 nucleotides matching TRBD1. The CDR3 has 16 residues. CDR1 is MNHEY, CDR2 SMNVEV, per germline (reference sequence). V was clipped by 4 bases and J by 0 bases; unmatched bases: 3. CDR3 in DNA: TGTGCCAGCAGTTCGGGACAGGGGATAGCCAAAAACATTCAGTACTTC. It codes for CASSSGQGIAKNIQYF.

The rearrangement links TRBV28 to TRBJ1-2, with D tentatively TRBD1 (6 bases). The V gene's germline CDR1 is MDHEN and CDR2 SYDVKM. V was pared by 4 bases and J by 6 bases, with 15 bases between. This CDR3 comprises 14 residues. The CDR3 spells CASSYRDTWHGYTF. CDR3 nucleotides: TGTGCCAGCAGTTACCGGGACACCTGGCATGGCTACACCTTC.

J is TRBJ2-5 and V is TRBV18; 7 bases match TRBD2. From germline, CDR1 is KGHSH and CDR2 LQKENI. Trimming at V came to 3 bases and at J to 5 bases, leaving 6 bases not matched to a gene. CDR3 length: 14 residues. CDR3 loop: CASSPTAGDETQYF. As DNA, the CDR3 is TGTGCCAGCTCACCGACGGCGGGGGATGAGACCCAGTACTTC.